This T cell receptor beta chain was captured in a study of prognosis after radiotherapy for stage I lung cancer. Study-wide background: Enrolled patients (13 men, roughly six women) had a median age of about 74 years and an age range of roughly 50 to 84 years. Histology showed adenocarcinoma in more than 10 patients versus squamous cell carcinoma in more than five.

This clonotype was found many times. V dropped 3 bases and J dropped 0 bases, with 14 bases sitting between them. The CDR3 consists of 16 residues. CDR1 is MDHEN, CDR2 SYDVKM, per germline. The authors amplified TCR beta CDR3 from genomic DNA using two-round multiplex PCR. Round-one PCR had primers specific to each TRBV and TRBJ gene. TCRdb re-called the multiplex PCR reads with MiXCR, one entry per CDR3 protein. The repertoire holds about 14,000 distinct CDR3 sequences, with around 29% as singletons. This clonotype was sampled from a donor at least 50 years old with non-small cell lung cancer. The rearrangement links TRBV28 to TRBJ1-1; a possible D gene is TRBD1 (5 bases). Sequenced here: PBMCs, sampled before or after stereotactic body radiation therapy (not recorded which). In DNA form, the CDR3 reads TGTGCCAGCAGTTTGGGAGCGGGGCGACTGAACACTGAAGCTTTCTTT. As protein: CASSLGAGRLNTEAFF.